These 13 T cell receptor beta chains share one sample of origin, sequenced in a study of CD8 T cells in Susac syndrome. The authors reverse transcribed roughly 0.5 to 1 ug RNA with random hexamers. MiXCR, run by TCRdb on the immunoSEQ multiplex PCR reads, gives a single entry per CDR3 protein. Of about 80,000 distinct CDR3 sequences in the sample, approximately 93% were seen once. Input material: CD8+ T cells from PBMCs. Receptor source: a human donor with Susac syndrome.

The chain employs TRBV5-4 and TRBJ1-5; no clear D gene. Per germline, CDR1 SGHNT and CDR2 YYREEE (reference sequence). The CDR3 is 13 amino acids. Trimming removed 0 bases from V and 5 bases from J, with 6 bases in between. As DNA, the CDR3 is TGTGCCAGCAGCTTGGGGGTACATCAGCCCCAGCATTTT. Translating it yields CASSLGVHQPQHF.

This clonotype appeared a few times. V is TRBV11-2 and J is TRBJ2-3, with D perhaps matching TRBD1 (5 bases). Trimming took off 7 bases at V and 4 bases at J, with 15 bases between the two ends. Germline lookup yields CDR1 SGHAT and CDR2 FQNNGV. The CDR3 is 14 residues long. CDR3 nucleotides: TGTGCCAGCATCGCGGACATACTGGCAGATACGCAGTATTTT. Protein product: CASIADILADTQYF.

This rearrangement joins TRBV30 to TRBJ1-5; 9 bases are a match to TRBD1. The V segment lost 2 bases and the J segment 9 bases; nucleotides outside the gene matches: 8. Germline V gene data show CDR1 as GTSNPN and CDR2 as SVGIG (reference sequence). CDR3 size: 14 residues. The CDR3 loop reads CAWSRGQGALPQHF. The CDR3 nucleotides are TGTGCCTGGAGTAGGGGACAGGGAGCTCTGCCCCAGCATTTT.

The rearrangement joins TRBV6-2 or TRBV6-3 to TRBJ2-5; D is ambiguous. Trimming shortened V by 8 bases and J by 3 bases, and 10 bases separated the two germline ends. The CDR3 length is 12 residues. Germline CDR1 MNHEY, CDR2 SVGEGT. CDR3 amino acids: CASSLPEETQYF. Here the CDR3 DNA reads TGTGCCAGCTCCCTTCCCGAAGAGACCCAGTACTTC.

CDR3 loop: CATSKGLAGGYNEQFF. CDR3 coding DNA: TGTGCCACCAGCAAGGGACTAGCGGGAGGGTACAATGAGCAGTTCTTC. The chain is built from TRBV15 and TRBJ2-1; TRBD2 matches 16 bases. The germline V gene encodes CDR1 LNHNV and CDR2 YYDKDF (reference sequence). V gave up 4 bases and J gave up 4 bases; unmatched junction bases: 1. The CDR3 runs 16 residues.

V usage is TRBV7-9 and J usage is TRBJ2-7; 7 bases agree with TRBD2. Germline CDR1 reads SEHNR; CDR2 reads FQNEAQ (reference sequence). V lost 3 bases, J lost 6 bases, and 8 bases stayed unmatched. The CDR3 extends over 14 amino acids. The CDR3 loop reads CASSLVGGKSEQYF. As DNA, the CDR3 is TGTGCCAGCAGCTTGGTGGGAGGGAAATCCGAGCAGTACTTC.

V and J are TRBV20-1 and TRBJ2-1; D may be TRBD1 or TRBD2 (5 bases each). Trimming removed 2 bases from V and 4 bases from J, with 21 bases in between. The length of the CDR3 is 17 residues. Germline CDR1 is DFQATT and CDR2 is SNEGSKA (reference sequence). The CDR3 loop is CSARIKGWGKIYNEQFF. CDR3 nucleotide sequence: TGCAGTGCTAGAATTAAAGGTTGGGGGAAAATTTACAATGAGCAGTTCTTC.

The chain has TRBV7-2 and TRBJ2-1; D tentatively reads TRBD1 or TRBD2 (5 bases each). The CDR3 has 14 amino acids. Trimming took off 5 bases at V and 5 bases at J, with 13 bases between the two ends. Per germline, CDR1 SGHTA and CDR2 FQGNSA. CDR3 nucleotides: TGTGCCAGCAGCCCAATGGGACGCCACAATGAGCAGTTCTTC. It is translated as CASSPMGRHNEQFF.

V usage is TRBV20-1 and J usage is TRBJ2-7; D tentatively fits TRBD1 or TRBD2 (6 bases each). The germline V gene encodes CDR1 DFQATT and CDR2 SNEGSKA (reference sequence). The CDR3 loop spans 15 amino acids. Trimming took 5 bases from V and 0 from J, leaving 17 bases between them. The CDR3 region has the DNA TGCAGTGCTGGGGGGCCAGGAAAATACTCCTACGAGCAGTACTTC. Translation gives CSAGGPGKYSYEQYF.

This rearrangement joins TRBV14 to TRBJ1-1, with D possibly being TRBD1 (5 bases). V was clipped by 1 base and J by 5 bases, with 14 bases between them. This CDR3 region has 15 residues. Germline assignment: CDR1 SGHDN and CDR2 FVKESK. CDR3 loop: CASSQVTGPGTEAFF. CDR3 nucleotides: TGTGCCAGCAGCCAAGTAACAGGTCCGGGGACTGAAGCTTTCTTT.

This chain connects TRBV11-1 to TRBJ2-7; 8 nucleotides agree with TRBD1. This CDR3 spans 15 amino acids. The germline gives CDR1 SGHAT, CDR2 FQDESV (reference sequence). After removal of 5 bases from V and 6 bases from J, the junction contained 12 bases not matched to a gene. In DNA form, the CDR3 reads TGTGCCAGCAGCCTGGTAGGGGGACAGGAGCGCGAGCAGTACTTC. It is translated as CASSLVGGQEREQYF. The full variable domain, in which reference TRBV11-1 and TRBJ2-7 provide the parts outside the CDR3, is EAEVAQSPRYKITEKSQAVAFWCDPISGHATLYWYRQILGQGPELLVQFQDESVVDDSQLPKDRFSAERLKGVDSTLKIQPAELGDSAMYLCASSLVGGQEREQYFGPGTRLTVT.

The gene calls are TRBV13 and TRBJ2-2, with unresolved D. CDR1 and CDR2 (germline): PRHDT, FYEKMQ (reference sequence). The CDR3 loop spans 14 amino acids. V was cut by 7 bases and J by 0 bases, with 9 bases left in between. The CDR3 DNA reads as TGTGCCAGCACCTTTAACGCGAACACCGGGGAGCTGTTTTTT. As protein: CASTFNANTGELFF.

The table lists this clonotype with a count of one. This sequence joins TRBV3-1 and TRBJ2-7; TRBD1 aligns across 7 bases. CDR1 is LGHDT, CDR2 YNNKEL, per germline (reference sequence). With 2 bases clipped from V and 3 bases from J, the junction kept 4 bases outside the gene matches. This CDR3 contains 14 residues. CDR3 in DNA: TGTGCCAGCAGCCAAACCGGGACAGACTACGAGCAGTACTTC. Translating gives CASSQTGTDYEQYF.